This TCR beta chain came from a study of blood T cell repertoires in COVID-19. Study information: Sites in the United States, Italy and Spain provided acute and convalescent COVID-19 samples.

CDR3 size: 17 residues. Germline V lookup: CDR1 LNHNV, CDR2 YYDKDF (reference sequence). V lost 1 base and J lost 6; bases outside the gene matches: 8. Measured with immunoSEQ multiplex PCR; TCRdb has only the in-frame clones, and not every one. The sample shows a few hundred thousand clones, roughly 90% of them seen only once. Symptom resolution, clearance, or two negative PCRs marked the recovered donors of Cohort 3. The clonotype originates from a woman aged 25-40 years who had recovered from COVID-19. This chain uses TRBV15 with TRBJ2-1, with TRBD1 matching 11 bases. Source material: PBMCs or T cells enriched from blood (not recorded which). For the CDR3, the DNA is TGTGCCACCAGCAGAGGGATCCTCGGGACAGGGGGCAATGAGCAGTTCTTC. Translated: CATSRGILGTGGNEQFF.